This entry describes one T cell receptor beta chain. CDR3 length equals 13 residues. V lost 2 bases, J lost 5 bases, and 10 bases lay in between. CDR1 and CDR2 from the germline V gene are SGHDT and YYEEEE. Using immunoSEQ multiplex PCR, the repertoire was profiled, and TCRdb retains in-frame clones only, with some absent. Seen here are some 47,000 clones, approximately 80% observed once, and the top ten hold about 7%. These data come from a study of OX40 agonist ivuxolimab in advanced cancers. Study-wide context: Patients were given ivuxolimab, an antibody that agonizes OX40 (CD134).

The clonotype comes from an adult with an advanced solid tumor such as melanoma, head and neck, liver or kidney cancer. The sample consisted of CD4+ or CD8+ T cells sorted from blood, taken in a trial of the OX40 agonist ivuxolimab. V and J are TRBV5-6 and TRBJ2-5; D is unresolved. For the CDR3, the DNA is TGTGCCAGCAGCTTTCCCCCGTTGGAGACCCAGTACTTC. It specifies CASSFPPLETQYF. The variable domain in full, with the rest retrieved from reference TRBV5-6 and TRBJ2-5, is DAGVTQSPTHLIKTRGQQVTLRCSPKSGHDTVSWYQQALGQGPQFIFQYYEEEERQRGNFPDRFSGHQFPNYSSELNVNALLLGDSALYLCASSFPPLETQYFGPGTRLLVL.